One sample yielded the 21 T cell receptor beta chains listed below, sequenced in a study of response to subunit inactivated influenza vaccine. TCRdb re-analysed the RT-PCR reads in MiXCR, keeping a single row per CDR3 protein. The repertoire holds 400,000 to 550,000 distinct CDR3 sequences, with 25% as singletons. The input for sequencing was CD4+ T cells sorted from PBMCs, taken about 5 days after vaccination. These receptors were obtained from a man aged 45 to 65 who received an inactivated influenza vaccine.

This clonotype was seen a handful of times. The J gene is TRBJ1-2, the V gene TRBV20-1, with TRBD1 as a possible D gene (5 bases). The CDR3 covers 12 residues. V gave up 2 bases and J gave up 7 bases, with 11 bases separating them. Germline CDR1 reads DFQATT; CDR2 reads SNEGSKA (reference sequence). Written as DNA, the CDR3 is TGCAGTGCTAGATCCAGGGTACGTGGCTACACCTTC. Encoded protein: CSARSRVRGYTF.

This clonotype turned up a few times. The chain has TRBV20-1 and TRBJ2-3; 7 bases match TRBD2. Unmatched junction bases numbered 6, after V lost 3 bases and J lost 6 bases. CDR1 and CDR2 (germline): DFQATT, SNEGSKA (reference sequence). CDR3 length: 13 amino acids. This CDR3 reads CSASPGRPDTQYF. CDR3 DNA: TGCAGTGCTAGCCCCGGGAGGCCCGATACGCAGTATTTT.

This clonotype occurred many times. This chain connects TRBV6-1 to TRBJ2-1; D is undetermined. Per the germline V gene, CDR1 is MNHNS and CDR2 is SASEGT. Deletions cut 9 bases from V and 5 bases from J, with 14 bases between. The CDR3 is 13 residues long. CDR3 DNA: TGTGCCAGTAAAACCCCGAAAAACAATGAGCAGTTCTTC. Its translation: CASKTPKNNEQFF.

This clonotype has a handful of counts. The CDR3 region has the DNA TGTGCCAGCAGCTCGCCGGGACTAGCGGGGTTCGAGCAGTACTTC. Protein: CASSSPGLAGFEQYF. The chain couples TRBV21-1 to TRBJ2-7; the D segment call TRBD2 is taken from the table without a DNA check. TRBV21-1 is classified as a pseudogene. The length of the CDR3 is 15 residues.

This clonotype was seen a handful of times. The chain has TRBV5-1 and TRBJ1-1; D may be TRBD1 (5 bases). The germline CDR1 and CDR2 sequences are SGHRS and YFSETQ. With 0 bases removed from V and 11 bases from J, the gap between germline ends came to 14 bases. CDR3 length: 13 amino acids. Here the CDR3 DNA reads TGCGCCAGCAGCTTGGACCCCCAGGGTGGCGCTTTCTTT. Translating it yields CASSLDPQGGAFF.

In its sample, this clonotype was seen a few times. This chain uses TRBV6-2 or TRBV6-3 with TRBJ1-1; 9 nucleotides align to TRBD1. The CDR3 is 20 amino acids. The germline gives CDR1 MNHEY, CDR2 SVGEGT. V shed 7 bases and J 1 base; nucleotides not matched to a gene: 22. This chain's CDR3 is CASTTGTGNDSPRENTEAFF. The CDR3 DNA follows: TGTGCCAGCACCACTGGGACAGGGAACGATAGTCCCCGGGAGAACACTGAAGCTTTCTTT.

This chain connects TRBV5-1 to TRBJ2-7; TRBD2 agrees at 9 bases. The CDR3 extends over 18 amino acids. V shed 2 bases and J 1 base; nucleotides not matched to a gene: 13. Germline CDR1 reads SGHRS; CDR2 reads YFSETQ. Written as DNA, the CDR3 is TGCGCCAGCAGCTTCATGATCCCCTCGCGGGGGGGATCCTACGAGCAGTACTTC. It is translated as CASSFMIPSRGGSYEQYF.

This clonotype appeared a few times. The rearrangement joins TRBV7-9 to TRBJ2-7, with 10 bases identical to TRBD1. V trimming: 0 bases; J trimming: 5 bases; junction bases outside the gene matches: 7. The CDR3 runs 16 residues. From germline, CDR1 is SEHNR and CDR2 FQNEAQ (reference sequence). The CDR3 nucleotides are TGTGCCAGCAGCTTAGCGTTGGGACAGGGGACGCACGAGCAGTACTTC. It is translated as CASSLALGQGTHEQYF.

This clonotype was counted between two and nine times. The chain is built from TRBV29-1 and TRBJ1-6; a possible D gene is TRBD1 (6 bases). The germline V gene has CDR1 SQVTM and CDR2 ANQGSEA. The CDR3 contains 13 residues. CDR3 DNA sequence: TGCAGGCTAATAACAAGCAGGGGTTCACCCCTCCACTTT. The encoded protein is CRLITSRGSPLHF.

The chain has TRBV25-1 and TRBJ2-7; D is unclear. CDR3 length equals 13 residues. Trimming took off 5 bases at V and 5 bases at J, with 13 bases between the two ends. Germline V gives CDR1 MGHDK, CDR2 SYGVNS. CDR3 loop: CASSRFKSHEQYF. For the CDR3, the DNA is TGTGCCAGCAGTAGATTTAAGTCCCACGAGCAGTACTTC.

Many counts were recorded for this clonotype. This chain connects TRBV3-1 to TRBJ1-1, with D unresolved. V lost 3 bases and J lost 0, with 8 bases in between. There are 14 residues in the CDR3. CDR1 is LGHDT and CDR2 is YNNKEL in the germline V gene (reference sequence). CDR3 protein: CASSQTGMNTEAFF. As DNA, the CDR3 is TGTGCCAGCAGCCAGACCGGAATGAACACTGAAGCTTTCTTT. The entire variable domain, with the rest obtained from reference TRBV3-1 and TRBJ1-1, is as follows: DTAVSQTPKYLVTQMGNDKSIKCEQNLGHDTMYWYKQDSKKFLKIMFSYNNKELIINETVPNRFSPKSPDKAHLNLHINSLELGDSAVYFCASSQTGMNTEAFFGQGTRLTVV.

This clonotype was counted only a few times. This CDR3 reads CASSQGISLGRGPPYEQYF. The DNA for the CDR3 is TGCGCCAGCAGCCAAGGCATCAGCCTTGGGCGGGGGCCTCCCTACGAGCAGTACTTC. This chain uses TRBV4-3 with TRBJ2-7; tentatively, D is TRBD2 (7 bases). The CDR3 loop spans 19 amino acids. Trimming shortened V by 1 base and J by 2 bases, and 24 bases separated the two germline ends. Germline V CDR1 and CDR2: LGHNA, YSLEER.

This clonotype came up many times. V and J are TRBV11-2 and TRBJ2-1; D remains unclear. Trimming pared 1 base from V and 8 bases from J, leaving 9 bases between. Germline-derived CDR1 and CDR2 are SGHAT and FQNNGV. The CDR3 is 13 residues long. The CDR3 DNA reads as TGTGCCAGCAGCTTAGGTCCTCAGTATGAGCAGTTCTTC. It specifies CASSLGPQYEQFF.

The V call is TRBV5-1, the J call TRBJ2-6; tentatively, D is TRBD2 (7 bases). This CDR3 is 16 amino acids long. Germline CDR1 reads SGHRS; CDR2 reads YFSETQ. Trimming cost V 1 base and J 2 bases, with 10 bases left between them. As DNA, the CDR3 is TGCGCCAGCAGCTTGTCGGGGGGCACTGGGGCCAACGTCCTGACTTTC. This translates into CASSLSGGTGANVLTF.

This clonotype was detected a few times. The chain combines TRBV10-3 with TRBJ1-1; no clear D. Per germline, CDR1 ENHRY and CDR2 SYGVKD. V lost 0 bases, J lost 6 bases, and 14 bases lay in between. The CDR3 contains 15 residues. The CDR3 DNA reads as TGTGCCATCAGTGAGTCCCTGGACCAATTGGCTGAAGCTTTCTTT. Its protein product is CAISESLDQLAEAFF.

The chain joins TRBV10-3 to TRBJ2-6, with D tentatively TRBD2 (5 bases). Trimming removed 8 bases at V and 0 bases at J, with 5 bases between. The germline CDR1 and CDR2 sequences are ENHRY and SYGVKD. The CDR3 is made up of 13 amino acids. This chain's CDR3 is CAIEGSGANVLTF. The CDR3 DNA is TGTGCCATCGAGGGCTCTGGGGCCAACGTCCTGACTTTC.

This clonotype was counted a few times. The V and J genes are TRBV20-1 and TRBJ1-5, with 9 bases identical to TRBD1. The CDR3 consists of 15 residues. Germline V lookup: CDR1 DFQATT, CDR2 SNEGSKA (reference sequence). V shed 6 bases and J 4 bases; nucleotides not matched to a gene: 10. The CDR3 DNA sequence: TGCAGTGCAACGACAGGGGGGCGTTTTAATCAGCCCCAGCATTTT. This gives the protein CSATTGGRFNQPQHF.

This clonotype was detected a few times. V is TRBV19 and J is TRBJ2-2; D is unresolved. Between the trimmed V and J ends, which lost 3 bases and 0 bases, there was a span of 11 bases. CDR1 is LNHDA and CDR2 is SQIVND in the germline V gene (reference sequence). This CDR3 is 16 amino acids long. The CDR3 nucleotides are TGTGCCAGTAGTATCGGGCTACAAGCGAACACCGGGGAGCTGTTTTTT. Translation: CASSIGLQANTGELFF.

This clonotype was found many times. V gene TRBV12-3 or TRBV12-4 combines with J gene TRBJ1-6, with TRBD1 matching over 7 bases. CDR3 length equals 12 residues. The trim removed 5 bases at V and 14 bases at J, leaving 6 bases unmatched. The CDR3 here is CASSRAGQTLHF. The CDR3, as DNA: TGTGCCAGCAGTAGAGCGGGACAGACCCTCCACTTT.

V is TRBV7-2 and J is TRBJ2-3, with 10 positions matching TRBD2. The CDR3 totals 15 residues. Germline V gene data show CDR1 as SGHTA and CDR2 as FQGNSA. J gave up 4 bases and V 6 bases, and 7 bases lay outside the gene matches. CDR3 DNA sequence: TGTGCCAGCAGGAAATCCGGGACTAGCGCAGATACGCAGTATTTT. This codes for CASRKSGTSADTQYF.

The chain uses TRBV12-3 or TRBV12-4 and TRBJ2-5; no clear D. Deletions cut 1 base from V and 0 bases from J, with 15 bases between. The CDR3 has 17 amino acids. DNA of the CDR3: TGTGCCAGCAGTTTAGTGGGTTGGCCGCCGAACCAAGAGACCCAGTACTTC. This translates into CASSLVGWPPNQETQYF.